This TCR beta chain was identified in a study of PD-L1 blockade in urothelial cancer. The time point here: pretreatment peripheral blood. Repertoires were generated with immunoSEQ multiplex PCR, while TCRdb's copy carries only in-frame clones and drops some. In the table there are 100,000 to 150,000 clones, roughly 83% of which are singletons. About this clone itself: One end of the junction varies from germline; a read error may be responsible.

The germline CDR1 and CDR2 sequences are SGDLS and YYNGEE. The CDR3 covers 11 residues. The V and J genes are TRBV9 and TRBJ2-3; the D gene is possibly TRBD1 (5 bases). Sequenced material: PBMCs, taken around atezolizumab (anti-PD-L1) treatment. The sequence came from a man aged 45-65 years with urothelial cancer. The CDR3 DNA follows: TGTGCCAGCAGCGCCCAGGGCCGATGGGATTTT. It encodes CASSAQGRWDF. Variable domain in full (rest from reference TRBV9 and TRBJ2-3): DSGVTQTPKHLITATGQRVTLRCSPRSGDLSVYWYQQSLDQGLQFLIQYYNGEERAKGNILERFSAQQFPDLHSELNLSSLELGDSALYFCASSAQGRWDFGPGTRLTVL.